A single sample is the source of the 22 T cell receptor beta chains below, sequenced in a study of cytomegalovirus exposure and HLA in healthy donors. Researchers ran the PCR with 60 Vbeta and 13 Jbeta primers. Sequencing used immunoSEQ multiplex PCR; TCRdb keeps in-frame clones, though not all of them. This sample's table has approximately 120,000 clones. The sequenced sample consisted of PBMCs. These TCRs come from a man aged 40-50 years in good health and CMV-seronegative.

This rearrangement joins TRBV5-5 to TRBJ2-2; D gene ambiguous. The CDR3 extends over 16 amino acids. The V end was cut by 5 bases, the J end by 0 bases, with 14 bases between. Per germline, CDR1 SGHKS and CDR2 YYEKEE (reference sequence). The CDR3 loop reads CASSPIALANTGELFF. The CDR3 coding sequence is TGTGCCAGCAGTCCTATAGCCCTCGCGAACACCGGGGAGCTGTTTTTT. The whole variable domain, remainder taken from reference TRBV5-5 and TRBJ2-2, is DAGVTQSPTHLIKTRGQQVTLRCSPISGHKSVSWYQQVLGQGPQFIFQYYEKEERGRGNFPDRFSARQFPNYSSELNVNALLLGDSALYLCASSPIALANTGELFFGEGSRLTVL.

The rearrangement links TRBV6-6 to TRBJ2-7, with D possibly TRBD2 on 6 matching bases. Per germline, CDR1 MNHNY and CDR2 SVGAGI (reference sequence). The V gene lost 2 bases and the J gene lost 1 base, with 12 bases spanning the gap. The CDR3 has 15 residues. The CDR3 is CASSYRPGRSYEQYF. In nucleotides, the CDR3 is TGTGCCAGCAGTTACAGGCCAGGGAGGTCCTACGAGCAGTACTTC.

The chain couples TRBV5-1 to TRBJ2-7; 7 bases map to TRBD1. The length of the CDR3 is 15 residues. V lost 3 bases to trimming and J lost 3 bases; unmatched junction nucleotides: 9. Germline V gene lookup returns CDR1 SGHRS and CDR2 YFSETQ. The CDR3 here is CASSSGDRDVYEQYF. CDR3 bases: TGCGCCAGCAGCTCCGGTGACAGGGACGTCTACGAGCAGTACTTC.

The CDR3 loop is CASSPGPYDRTYGYTF. In DNA form, the CDR3 reads TGTGCCAGCTCACCTGGCCCTTACGACAGGACCTATGGCTACACCTTC. The rearrangement links TRBV18 to TRBJ1-2; weak D call: TRBD1 (6 bases). CDR3 length: 16 amino acids. The germline V gene has CDR1 KGHSH and CDR2 LQKENI. V shed 3 bases and J shed 4 bases, with 18 bases lying between them.

This chain uses TRBV27 with TRBJ2-7; TRBD2 aligns across 11 bases. V lost 5 bases to trimming and J lost 4 bases; unmatched junction nucleotides: 10. The germline V gene encodes CDR1 MNHEY and CDR2 SMNVEV (reference sequence). CDR3 size: 16 residues. The CDR3 DNA reads as TGTGCCAGCAGTCGTAACCTAGCGGGAGGTATGTACGAGCAGTACTTC. Amino acid sequence: CASSRNLAGGMYEQYF.

V is TRBV30 and J is TRBJ1-1; no clear D gene. V shed 4 bases and J shed 6 bases, with 9 bases lying between them. This CDR3 is built from 11 residues. CDR1 is GTSNPN, CDR2 SVGIG, per germline (reference sequence). In DNA, the CDR3 is TGTGCCTGGACCAGGTCGGCTGAAGCTTTCTTT. This translates into CAWTRSAEAFF. Using reference TRBV30 and TRBJ1-1 for the parts outside the CDR3, the full variable domain is SQTIHQWPATLVQPVGSPLSLECTVEGTSNPNLYWYRQAAGRGLQLLFYSVGIGQISSEVPQNLSASRPQDRQFILSSKKLLLSDSGFYLCAWTRSAEAFFGQGTRLTVV.

The rearrangement joins TRBV27 to TRBJ2-6; maybe TRBD1 (6 bases). V gave up 6 bases and J gave up 0 bases, with 15 bases separating them. The CDR3 is 17 residues long. Germline lookup yields CDR1 MNHEY and CDR2 SMNVEV (reference sequence). As DNA, the CDR3 is TGTGCCAGCAGAGCAGGGGTGGTTGTCTCTGGGGCCAACGTCCTGACTTTC. This sequence encodes CASRAGVVVSGANVLTF.

The CDR3 region is CASSHTSGRASEQYF. As DNA, the CDR3 is TGTGCCAGCAGCCATACTAGCGGGAGGGCCAGCGAGCAGTACTTC. The chain links TRBV7-8 to TRBJ2-7; 13 nucleotides align to TRBD2. V gave up 5 bases and J gave up 6 bases; unmatched junction bases: 7. CDR3 length: 15 amino acids. Germline loops: CDR1 SGHVS, CDR2 FQNEAQ. Together with reference TRBV7-8 and TRBJ2-7, the CDR3 gives the full variable domain: GAGVSQSPRYKVAKRGQDVALRCDPISGHVSLFWYQQALGQGPEFLTYFQNEAQLDKSGLPSDRFFAERPEGSVSTLKIQRTQQEDSAVYLCASSHTSGRASEQYFGPGTRLTVT.

This sequence joins TRBV5-1 and TRBJ1-4; D gene ambiguous. The CDR3 covers 14 residues. V was pared by 1 base and J by 7 bases, with 11 bases between. Germline V gives CDR1 SGHRS, CDR2 YFSETQ. In DNA form, the CDR3 reads TGCGCCAGCAGCTTGCCGGGAAGCGGTGAAAAACTGTTTTTT. This encodes CASSLPGSGEKLFF.

This chain links TRBV6-5 with TRBJ2-7, with TRBD1 matching over 11 bases. V shed 9 bases, J shed 3 bases, and the junction held 1 base outside the gene matches. CDR1 and CDR2 (germline): MNHEY, SVGAGI. This CDR3 is built from 12 residues. CDR3 loop: CASGTGGYEQYF. The CDR3 DNA follows: TGTGCCAGTGGGACAGGGGGCTACGAGCAGTACTTC.

The V call is TRBV11-1, the J call TRBJ1-1; TRBD1 agrees at 7 bases. The V gene's germline CDR1 is SGHAT and CDR2 FQDESV (reference sequence). Trimming took 4 bases from V and 3 from J; bases not matched to a gene: 11. The CDR3 runs to 16 residues. The CDR3 DNA is TGTGCCAGCAGCTCGACAGGGAGAGGGGGGTACACTGAAGCTTTCTTT. Amino acids: CASSSTGRGGYTEAFF. The full variable domain, in which reference TRBV11-1 and TRBJ1-1 provide the parts outside the CDR3, is EAEVAQSPRYKITEKSQAVAFWCDPISGHATLYWYRQILGQGPELLVQFQDESVVDDSQLPKDRFSAERLKGVDSTLKIQPAELGDSAMYLCASSSTGRGGYTEAFFGQGTRLTVV.

The chain is built from TRBV18 and TRBJ1-1; weak D call: TRBD1 (6 bases). Trimming shortened V by 1 base and J by 4 bases, and 13 bases separated the two germline ends. This CDR3 spans 15 amino acids. From germline, CDR1 is KGHSH and CDR2 LQKENI. CDR3 DNA sequence: TGTGCCAGCTCACCACGGACAGAGGGGTCCACTGAAGCTTTCTTT. Its translation: CASSPRTEGSTEAFF. Variable domain in full (rest from reference TRBV18 and TRBJ1-1): NAGVMQNPRHLVRRRGQEARLRCSPMKGHSHVYWYRQLPEEGLKFMVYLQKENIIDESGMPKERFSAEFPKEGPSILRIQQVVRGDSAAYFCASSPRTEGSTEAFFGQGTRLTVV.

The chain uses TRBV28 and TRBJ1-1; perhaps TRBD1 as D (6 bases). The CDR3 has 13 amino acids. The V and J ends lost 6 bases and 7 bases respectively, with 15 bases between them. Germline V gene sequence: CDR1 MDHEN, CDR2 SYDVKM. The CDR3 region has the DNA TGTGCCAGCAGCCTACAGGGTCTATTTGAAGCTTTCTTT. Translation gives CASSLQGLFEAFF.

The chain is built from TRBV6-5 and TRBJ2-7; 7 bases match TRBD2. The V segment lost 6 bases and the J segment 4 bases; nucleotides outside the gene matches: 6. The V gene's germline CDR1 is MNHEY and CDR2 SVGAGI. The CDR3 consists of 13 residues. The DNA for the CDR3 is TGTGCCAGCAGCCAAGCGGGGAGATACGAGCAGTACTTC. It encodes CASSQAGRYEQYF.

This sequence joins TRBV5-5 and TRBJ1-1; D gene uncertain. Deletions cut 0 bases from V and 4 bases from J, with 13 bases between. There are 15 residues in the CDR3. The V gene's germline CDR1 is SGHKS and CDR2 YYEKEE (reference sequence). The CDR3: CASSLVRGSGTEAFF. CDR3 nucleotides: TGTGCCAGCAGCTTGGTCCGAGGAAGCGGCACTGAAGCTTTCTTT.

The chain links TRBV27 to TRBJ1-1; 9 positions match TRBD1. The CDR3 sequence is 12 residues long. Per germline, CDR1 MNHEY and CDR2 SMNVEV (reference sequence). The trim removed 5 bases at V and 11 bases at J, leaving 6 bases unmatched. CDR3 sequence (DNA): TGTGCCAGCAGTAGGGACAGGGTCGAGGCTTTCTTT. It codes for CASSRDRVEAFF.

The chain employs TRBV4-1 and TRBJ2-3; 14 positions match TRBD2. The CDR3 consists of 17 residues. Trimming took 4 bases from V and 4 from J; bases not matched to a gene: 7. In germline, CDR1 is MGHRA, CDR2 YSYEKL. The CDR3 loop reads CASSRIPGLAGADTQYF. For the CDR3, the DNA is TGCGCCAGCAGCCGAATACCGGGACTAGCGGGAGCAGATACGCAGTATTTT.

V and J are TRBV19 and TRBJ1-4; D perhaps matches TRBD1 (6 bases). This CDR3 contains 14 residues. Germline CDR1 is LNHDA and CDR2 is SQIVND (reference sequence). Trimming left V 4 bases short and J 6 bases short, with 12 bases between. The CDR3 coding sequence is TGTGCCAGTAGTAAAGACAGGTCCTATGAAAAACTGTTTTTT. Its translation is CASSKDRSYEKLFF.

V usage is TRBV28 and J usage is TRBJ2-7; TRBD2 is a possible D gene (5 bases). Trimming took off 7 bases at V and 2 bases at J, with 15 bases between the two ends. Germline V gene data show CDR1 as MDHEN and CDR2 as SYDVKM. This CDR3 has 14 residues. Written as DNA, the CDR3 is TGTGCCAGCACCCCGATCGGACTCGCCTACGAGCAGTACTTC. It yields the protein CASTPIGLAYEQYF.

The chain has TRBV27 and TRBJ2-7; TRBD2 is a possible D gene (5 bases). Between the trimmed V and J ends, which lost 4 bases and 3 bases, there was a span of 10 bases. This CDR3 contains 13 residues. Germline assignment: CDR1 MNHEY and CDR2 SMNVEV (reference sequence). The CDR3 DNA reads as TGTGCCAGCAGTTCCAGCGGTGGCTACGAGCAGTACTTC. As protein: CASSSSGGYEQYF.

V usage is TRBV5-5 and J usage is TRBJ1-2; D possibly corresponds to TRBD1 (6 bases). This CDR3 has 13 amino acids. Looked up from germline, CDR1 is SGHKS and CDR2 is YYEKEE (reference sequence). Deletions cut 5 bases from V and 1 base from J, with 9 bases between. The CDR3 coding sequence is TGTGCCAGCAGGAGGGACATTAACTATGGCTACACCTTC. Its translation is CASRRDINYGYTF.

The chain links TRBV10-3 to TRBJ1-2, with D possibly matching TRBD1 (5 bases). The CDR3 totals 13 residues. V lost 4 bases and J lost 1, with 7 bases in between. Germline CDR1 is ENHRY and CDR2 is SYGVKD. The CDR3 sequence is CAISGQINYGYTF. The CDR3 coding sequence is TGTGCCATCAGTGGACAGATTAACTATGGCTACACCTTC.